A selection of T cell receptor beta chains follows, all from one sample in a study of T cells expressing NK-cell markers. TCRdb reprocessed the 5' RACE reads, with one entry per CDR3 protein and no DNA. The table for this sample gives approximately 420,000 distinct CDR3 sequences. Sequences were obtained from blood T cells: a sorted CD56 or NKG2C T cell subset, CD4+ or CD8+ T cells, or bulk PBMC T cells (not recorded which). Source of these receptors: a woman aged 45-65 years in good health. Each CDR3 is given with its conserved first and last residue. The order of the fields is V gene, CDR3 length, J gene, CDR3 protein.

TRBV6-6	16	TRBJ2-3	CASSDPGTRSTDTQYF
TRBV12-3/TRBV12-4	15	TRBJ2-2	CASTLISGPSGELFF
TRBV20-1	14	TRBJ1-2	CSADPGRAPYGYTF
TRBV7-2	14	TRBJ1-4	CASSSAGGWEKLFF
TRBV7-2	16	TRBJ2-2	CASILAGALDTGELFF
TRBV7-6	15	TRBJ2-1	CASSSALSSYNEQFF
TRBV20-1	17	TRBJ2-1	CSALEGTGASSYNEQFF
TRBV2	15	TRBJ2-2	CASSEWDPNTGELFF
TRBV12-3/TRBV12-4	15	TRBJ1-1	CASSLLRGRNTEAFF
TRBV7-9	14	TRBJ2-1	CASSSLRFPNEQFF
TRBV20-1	14	TRBJ1-5	CSAKRDRGNQPQHF
TRBV5-5	14	TRBJ2-7	CASRSVGSYDEQYF
TRBV18	15	TRBJ2-5	CASSPPLGVAETQYF
TRBV5-1	15	TRBJ2-1	CASSLALASGNEQFF
TRBV5-5	15	TRBJ2-1	CASTPRQGAWDEQFF
TRBV28	15	TRBJ2-7	CASSRPTTGGDEQYF
TRBV12-3/TRBV12-4	16	TRBJ2-1	CASSPGGGRTYNEQFF
TRBV5-8	14	TRBJ2-1	CASSTGQGRNEQFF
TRBV5-1	15	TRBJ1-5	CASSAGTGWGQPQHF
TRBV5-1	15	TRBJ1-4	CASASDPSNDEKLFF
TRBV20-1	14	TRBJ2-3	CSAVQRASTDTQYF
TRBV6-5	15	TRBJ1-2	CASLKQGGANYGYTF
TRBV11-3	18	TRBJ2-1	CASSFHVRLAGGGDEQFF
TRBV27	16	TRBJ2-3	CASSLWASGRSDTQYF